These 7 T cell receptor beta chains were all obtained from the same sample, sequenced in a study of T cells after yellow fever vaccination. Using its own MiXCR run on the 5' RACE reads, TCRdb lists one record per CDR3 protein. The table lists about 580,000 distinct CDR3 sequences, approximately 16% of them singletons, with around 16% in the top ten. Sequencing was performed on PBMCs, taken 5 days after the first yellow fever vaccination. The receptors here all came from a man younger than 30 who received the YFV17D yellow fever vaccine.

This clonotype was detected a few times. CDR3 in DNA: TGCGCCAGCAGCCTAAGCGAGGGTTATAATTCACCCCTCCACTTT. Translation gives CASSLSEGYNSPLHF. J is TRBJ1-6 and V is TRBV4-1; no firm D call. The CDR3 runs 15 residues. V lost 4 bases and J 4 bases, leaving 11 bases between the germline ends. Germline values: CDR1 MGHRA, CDR2 YSYEKL.

The chain recombines TRBV20-1 with TRBJ2-7; 13 bases line up with TRBD2. CDR1 is DFQATT, CDR2 SNEGSKA, per germline (reference sequence). V lost 4 bases and J lost 3; bases outside the gene matches: 9. The CDR3 length is 16 residues. CDR3 loop: CSAKKTSGGPGYEQYF. The DNA for the CDR3 is TGCAGTGCTAAGAAGACTAGCGGGGGGCCAGGCTACGAGCAGTACTTC.

This clonotype was seen only a few times. The chain has TRBV7-2 and TRBJ1-5; 7 nucleotides line up with TRBD1. The CDR3 runs 16 residues. J gave up 8 bases and V 1 base, and 11 bases lay outside the gene matches. Per the germline V gene, CDR1 is SGHTA and CDR2 is FQGNSA. The CDR3 region has the DNA TGTGCCAGCAGCTTAGAAGGAGGGGGCATATGGGAGCCCCAGCATTTT. This sequence encodes CASSLEGGGIWEPQHF.

This clonotype was recorded a few times. The chain carries TRBV20-1 and TRBJ1-5; 8 positions agree with TRBD1. Germline CDR1 DFQATT, CDR2 SNEGSKA (reference sequence). CDR3 size: 14 residues. V lost 1 base to trimming and J lost 6 bases; unmatched junction nucleotides: 5. The CDR3 DNA reads as TGCAGTGCTAGAGCCGAGACAGGGGCTCAGCCCCAGCATTTT. Its translation is CSARAETGAQPQHF.

Only one count was recorded for this clonotype. V and J are TRBV6-2 or TRBV6-3 and TRBJ1-2; no clear D gene. Trimming removed 6 bases at V and 4 bases at J, with 15 bases between. This CDR3 has 14 amino acids. CDR1 MNHEY and CDR2 SVGEGT come from the germline V gene. The CDR3 bases are TGTGCCAGCAGATACGGCCTACCGGGCTATGGCTACACCTTC. As protein: CASRYGLPGYGYTF.

This clonotype showed up just a few times. This chain links TRBV7-9 with TRBJ2-3; 9 bases fit TRBD2. Germline CDR1 SEHNR, CDR2 FQNEAQ (reference sequence). J lost 3 bases, V lost 4 bases, and 11 bases had no gene match. The CDR3 loop spans 17 amino acids. CDR3 bases: TGTGCCAGCAGCTCGGGACGGGCTAGCGGGGAGACAGATACGCAGTATTTT. Protein: CASSSGRASGETDTQYF. The complete variable domain, with remaining parts taken from reference TRBV7-9 and TRBJ2-3, reads DTGVSQNPRHKITKRGQNVTFRCDPISEHNRLYWYRQTLGQGPEFLTYFQNEAQLEKSRLLSDRFSAERPKGSFSTLEIQRTEQGDSAMYLCASSSGRASGETDTQYFGPGTRLTVL.

This clonotype was recorded at least ten times. This chain joins TRBV4-1 and TRBJ2-1, with D unresolved. The germline V and J ends were trimmed by 2 bases and 8 bases, with 10 bases remaining between them. The CDR3 length is 13 residues. Per the germline V gene, CDR1 is MGHRA and CDR2 is YSYEKL. The CDR3 coding sequence is TGCGCCAGCAGCCAAACAGCCGCGGATGAGCAGTTCTTC. Translation gives CASSQTAADEQFF.